One T cell receptor beta chain is described in this entry. Its antigen is undetermined. The entry originates in a study of a mutant IDH1 vaccine in newly diagnosed glioma. Study context: Vaccinations were initiated 4-6 weeks following radiotherapy alone, or were given together with temozolomide cycles. Treated patients had a mean age of 40.4 years and an approximately 60% male, approximately 38% female split.

Looked up from germline, CDR1 is MNHEY and CDR2 is SVGAGI. The CDR3 spans 15 residues. V dropped 5 bases and J dropped 0 bases, with 13 bases sitting between them. The assay was immunoSEQ multiplex PCR, and TCRdb's table has in-frame clones only and misses some. Of tens of thousands of clones listed, 80% to 90% are singletons. The time point was: week 35, safety follow-up. The content of each vaccine dose was 300 ug of mutant IDH1 20-mer peptide, and topical imiquimod accompanied it. Sequenced material: PBMCs, taken from a glioma patient whose treatment included an IDH1 peptide vaccine. The TCR comes from a man aged 35 to 55 with glioma. The rearrangement joins TRBV6-5 to TRBJ1-2; D unresolved. Written as DNA, the CDR3 is TGTGCCAGCAGTCGTTCTCCCGTCACTAACTATGGCTACACCTTC. Protein sequence: CASSRSPVTNYGYTF.